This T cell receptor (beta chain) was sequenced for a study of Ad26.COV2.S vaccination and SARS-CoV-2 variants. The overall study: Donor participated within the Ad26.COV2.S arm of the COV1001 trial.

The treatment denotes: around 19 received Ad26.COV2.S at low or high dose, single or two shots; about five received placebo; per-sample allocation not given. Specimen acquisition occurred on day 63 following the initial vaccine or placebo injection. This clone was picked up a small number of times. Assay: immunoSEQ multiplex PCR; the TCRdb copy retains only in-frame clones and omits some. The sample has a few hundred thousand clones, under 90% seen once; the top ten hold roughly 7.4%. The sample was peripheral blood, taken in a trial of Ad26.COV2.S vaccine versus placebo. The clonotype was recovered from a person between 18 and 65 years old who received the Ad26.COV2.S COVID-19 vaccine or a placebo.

The CDR3 DNA reads as TGTGCCAGCAGCCTGGGGTTAGCCTTCGGGGAGCTGTTTTTT. This sequence encodes CASSLGLAFGELFF. The gene calls are TRBV14 and TRBJ2-2; the D is unclear. V gave up 4 bases and J gave up 7 bases, with 13 bases separating them. CDR1 is SGHDN and CDR2 is FVKESK in the germline V gene. The CDR3 contains 14 residues.